Shown below are 15 T cell receptor beta chains from a single sample sequenced in a study of blood T cell repertoires in COVID-19. Repertoires were generated with immunoSEQ multiplex PCR, while TCRdb's copy carries only in-frame clones and drops some. The table includes 150,000 to 200,000 clones, 88% detected once. The sequencing input was PBMCs or T cells enriched from blood (not recorded which). The receptors shown here come from a woman between 18 and 29 years old who had recovered from COVID-19.

This clone has a handful of counts. The chain joins TRBV5-1 to TRBJ1-4, with a tentative D call TRBD1 (6 bases). CDR1 and CDR2 from the germline V gene are SGHRS and YFSETQ. This CDR3 has 14 amino acids. V shed 4 bases and J shed 3 bases, with 10 bases lying between them. CDR3 amino acids: CASSPGQSNEKLFF. DNA of the CDR3: TGCGCCAGCAGCCCCGGACAGTCTAATGAAAAACTGTTTTTT.

This chain links TRBV11-2 with TRBJ1-2; D remains unclear. Germline V gene sequence: CDR1 SGHAT, CDR2 FQNNGV. Deletions cut 4 bases from V and 4 bases from J, with 7 bases between. The CDR3 is 12 residues long. CDR3 in DNA: TGTGCCAGCAGCTCTCTTCGCTATGGCTACACCTTC. Protein: CASSSLRYGYTF.

Here the CDR3 reads CASSLRGADEQFF. CDR3 in DNA: TGTGCCAGCAGCCTCCGGGGGGCGGATGAGCAGTTCTTC. The V gene is TRBV5-4, the J gene TRBJ2-1; D is possibly TRBD2 (7 bases). V dropped 4 bases and J dropped 8 bases, with 13 bases sitting between them. The germline V gene has CDR1 SGHNT and CDR2 YYREEE (reference sequence). The CDR3 has 13 residues.

The rearrangement links TRBV10-3 to TRBJ2-7, with D possibly TRBD2 on 6 matching bases. CDR1 ENHRY and CDR2 SYGVKD come from the germline V gene. Trimming took 6 bases from V and 3 from J, leaving 12 bases between them. The CDR3 runs to 13 residues. CDR3 DNA: TGTGCCATCAGGCCACTAGCAAGCTACGAGCAGTACTTC. It is translated as CAIRPLASYEQYF.

The chain couples TRBV4-1 to TRBJ2-7; D may be TRBD1 (6 bases). V was clipped by 0 bases and J by 0 bases, with 9 bases between them. The germline V gene has CDR1 MGHRA and CDR2 YSYEKL. This CDR3 comprises 15 residues. The CDR3 bases are TGCGCCAGCAGCCAAGAGTACAGGGACTCCTACGAGCAGTACTTC. Translation gives CASSQEYRDSYEQYF.

The chain uses TRBV5-1 and TRBJ2-1; 10 bases fit TRBD2. Per the germline V gene, CDR1 is SGHRS and CDR2 is YFSETQ. CDR3 size: 24 residues. The V segment lost 4 bases and the J segment 0 bases; nucleotides outside the gene matches: 28. This CDR3 is CASSTGRVTGELAGGLPSYNEQFF. The CDR3 DNA is TGCGCCAGCAGCACGGGACGTGTGACAGGGGAATTAGCGGGGGGTCTCCCCTCCTACAATGAGCAGTTCTTC.

The rearrangement links TRBV2 to TRBJ1-6; unclear D gene. V lost 0 bases and J 10 bases, leaving 16 bases between the germline ends. The CDR3 is 16 amino acids. CDR1 is SNHLY, CDR2 FYNNEI, per germline. The CDR3 DNA sequence: TGTGCCAGCAGTGAAGCGCCGGCGGCCGCTGCCTCACCCCTCCACTTT. It yields the protein CASSEAPAAAASPLHF.

The CDR3 bases are TGTGCCACCAGCCAGTTCGCGGGAGGGCACAATGAGCAGTTCTTC. Translated, it gives CATSQFAGGHNEQFF. The V and J genes are TRBV24-1 and TRBJ2-1, with 9 bases identical to TRBD2. The CDR3 contains 15 residues. Trimming took 7 bases from V and 5 from J; bases not matched to a gene: 8. Per germline, CDR1 KGHDR and CDR2 SFDVKD.

The chain couples TRBV7-6 to TRBJ2-2, with 8 bases identical to TRBD1. The V and J ends lost 1 base and 5 bases, in that order; junction bases with no gene match: 6. There are 16 residues in the CDR3. Germline values: CDR1 SGHVS, CDR2 FNYEAQ. The CDR3 loop is CASSLVGQGGTGELFF. CDR3 DNA: TGTGCCAGCAGCTTAGTCGGACAGGGAGGAACCGGGGAGCTGTTTTTT.

The chain carries TRBV5-1 and TRBJ2-7; 15 nucleotides line up with TRBD2. Per germline, CDR1 SGHRS and CDR2 YFSETQ. J was trimmed by 5 bases and V by 4 bases; bases with no gene match: 7. This CDR3 is 16 amino acids long. The CDR3 protein is CASSRGTSGGTNEQYF. The CDR3 nucleotides read TGCGCCAGCAGCCGAGGGACTAGCGGGGGGACGAACGAGCAGTACTTC.

J is TRBJ2-5 and V is TRBV30; the D gene is possibly TRBD2 (6 bases). V shed 2 bases and J shed 4 bases, with 11 bases lying between them. Germline CDR1 reads GTSNPN; CDR2 reads SVGIG (reference sequence). The CDR3 consists of 13 residues. CDR3 region: CAWSLGRLETQYF. DNA for the CDR3: TGTGCCTGGAGTTTAGGGAGGTTAGAGACCCAGTACTTC.

A note on this clone: Other DNA sequences from this sample encode an identical CDR3 as well. The CDR3 loop reads CASSVQGSNTEAFF. The DNA for the CDR3 is TGTGCCAGCAGCGTCCAGGGGTCGAACACTGAAGCTTTCTTT. The chain recombines TRBV9 with TRBJ1-1; perhaps TRBD1 as D (6 bases). With 2 bases removed from V and 1 base from J, the gap between germline ends came to 9 bases. Per germline, CDR1 SGDLS and CDR2 YYNGEE. This CDR3 has 14 amino acids.

This sequence joins TRBV9 and TRBJ2-1; TRBD2 might be the D (5 bases). This CDR3 contains 15 residues. The germline V and J ends were trimmed by 0 bases and 7 bases, with 14 bases remaining between them. From germline, CDR1 is SGDLS and CDR2 YYNGEE. As DNA, the CDR3 is TGTGCCAGCAGCGTAGGGGAGAGGACTGTAAATGAGCAGTTCTTC. This codes for CASSVGERTVNEQFF.

The table lists this clone with a few counts. The chain is built from TRBV5-1 and TRBJ1-1; weak D call: TRBD1 (5 bases). The CDR3 length is 15 residues. The germline CDR1 and CDR2 sequences are SGHRS and YFSETQ. Trimming removed 4 bases from V and 0 bases from J, with 13 bases in between. CDR3 nucleotides: TGCGCCAGCAGCGAGAACAGGTTCGTGAACACTGAAGCTTTCTTT. Amino acid sequence: CASSENRFVNTEAFF.

This clone was detected only a few times. V gene TRBV5-1 combines with J gene TRBJ2-5; D might be TRBD1 (5 bases). Trimming removed 3 bases at V and 4 bases at J, with 10 bases between. This CDR3 is built from 13 residues. Germline V gene sequence: CDR1 SGHRS, CDR2 YFSETQ. In DNA form, the CDR3 reads TGCGCCAGCAGCTCACAGACAGTAGAGACCCAGTACTTC. Residues: CASSSQTVETQYF.